The 2 T cell receptor beta chains given below trace back to one sample, sequenced in a study of cytomegalovirus exposure and HLA in healthy donors. PCR involved 60 Vbeta and 13 Jbeta primers. The data were produced by immunoSEQ multiplex PCR, yet TCRdb's version contains in-frame clones alone and is incomplete. The sample consists of 150,000 to 200,000 clones, less than 75% of them appearing once. The sequenced material came from PBMCs. The source is a girl aged 5 to 17 in good health and CMV-seronegative.

This clone was detected only a few times. The rearrangement joins TRBV5-4 to TRBJ2-3; D may be TRBD2 (5 bases). The CDR3 covers 14 residues. The V end was cut by 2 bases, the J end by 0 bases, with 7 bases between. From germline, CDR1 is SGHNT and CDR2 YYREEE (reference sequence). CDR3 in amino acids: CASSFAGSTDTQYF. The CDR3 coding sequence is TGTGCCAGCAGCTTCGCGGGTAGCACAGATACGCAGTATTTT.

On this clone: The same CDR3 is also encoded by other DNA sequences in this sample. This chain joins TRBV6-5 and TRBJ1-6; 7 bases line up with TRBD1. The CDR3 extends over 14 amino acids. Germline values: CDR1 MNHEY, CDR2 SVGAGI. V was clipped by 5 bases and J by 6 bases; unmatched bases: 4. CDR3 in DNA: TGTGCCAGCAGTGGCCGACAGGGTAATTCACCCCTCCACTTT. Residues: CASSGRQGNSPLHF.